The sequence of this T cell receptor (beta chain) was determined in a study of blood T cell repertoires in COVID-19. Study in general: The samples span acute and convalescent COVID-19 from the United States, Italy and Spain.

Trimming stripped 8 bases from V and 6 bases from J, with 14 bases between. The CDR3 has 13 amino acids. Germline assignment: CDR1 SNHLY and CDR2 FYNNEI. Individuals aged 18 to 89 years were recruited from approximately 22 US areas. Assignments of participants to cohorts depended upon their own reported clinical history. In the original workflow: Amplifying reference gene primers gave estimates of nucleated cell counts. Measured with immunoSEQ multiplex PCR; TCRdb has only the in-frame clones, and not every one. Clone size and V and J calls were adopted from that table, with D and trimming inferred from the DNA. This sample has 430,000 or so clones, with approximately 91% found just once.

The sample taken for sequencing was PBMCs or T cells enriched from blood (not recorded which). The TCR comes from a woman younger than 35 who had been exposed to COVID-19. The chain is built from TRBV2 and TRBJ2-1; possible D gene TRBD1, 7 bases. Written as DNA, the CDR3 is TGTGCCAGCGCCCAGGGGGGAGGCAATGAGCAGTTCTTC. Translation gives CASAQGGGNEQFF.